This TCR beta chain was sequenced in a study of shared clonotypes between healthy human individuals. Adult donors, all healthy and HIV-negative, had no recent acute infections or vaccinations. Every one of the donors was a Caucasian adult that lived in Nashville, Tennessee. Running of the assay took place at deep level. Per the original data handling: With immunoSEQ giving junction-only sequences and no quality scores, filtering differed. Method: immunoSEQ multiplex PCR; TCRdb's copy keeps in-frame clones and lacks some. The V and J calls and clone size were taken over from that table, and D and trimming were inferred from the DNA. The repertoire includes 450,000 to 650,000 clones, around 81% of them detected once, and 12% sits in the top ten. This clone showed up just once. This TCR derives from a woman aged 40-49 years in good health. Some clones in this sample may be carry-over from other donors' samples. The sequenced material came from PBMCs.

CDR3 sequence: CASSSDAGQGGGYTF. The CDR3 DNA follows: TGTGCCAGCAGCTCGGACGCCGGACAGGGCGGTGGCTACACCTTC. The V call is TRBV5-6, the J call TRBJ1-2, with 8 bases lining up with TRBD1. Trimming at V came to 3 bases and at J to 7 bases, leaving 11 bases not matched to a gene. The length of the CDR3 is 15 residues. Germline V gene lookup returns CDR1 SGHDT and CDR2 YYEEEE.